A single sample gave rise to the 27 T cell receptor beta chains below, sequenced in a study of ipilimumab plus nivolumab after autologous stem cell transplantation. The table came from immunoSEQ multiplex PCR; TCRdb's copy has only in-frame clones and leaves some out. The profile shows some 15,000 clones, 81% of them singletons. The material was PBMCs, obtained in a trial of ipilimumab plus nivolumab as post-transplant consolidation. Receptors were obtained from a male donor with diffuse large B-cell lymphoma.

The CDR3 coding sequence is TGCGCCAGCAGCGAGGGACAGAATGAAGCTTTCTTT. Protein: CASSEGQNEAFF. The V call is TRBV5-1, the J call TRBJ1-1, with 7 bases lining up with TRBD1. Germline V gene data show CDR1 as SGHRS and CDR2 as YFSETQ. The V segment lost 4 bases and the J segment 7 bases; nucleotides outside the gene matches: 4. This CDR3 is 12 amino acids long.

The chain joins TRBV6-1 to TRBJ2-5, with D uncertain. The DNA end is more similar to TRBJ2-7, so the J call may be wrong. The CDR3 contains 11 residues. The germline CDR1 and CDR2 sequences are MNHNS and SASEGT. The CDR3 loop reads CASSEPREQYF. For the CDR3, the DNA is TGTGCCAGCAGTGAACCCCGCGAGCAGTACTTC.

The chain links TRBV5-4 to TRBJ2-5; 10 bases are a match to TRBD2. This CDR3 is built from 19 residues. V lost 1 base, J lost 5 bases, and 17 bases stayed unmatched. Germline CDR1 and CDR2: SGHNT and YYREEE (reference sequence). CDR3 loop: CASSLSSGGGRVGWETQYF. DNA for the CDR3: TGTGCCAGCAGCTTGTCTAGCGGGGGCGGCCGGGTCGGATGGGAGACCCAGTACTTC.

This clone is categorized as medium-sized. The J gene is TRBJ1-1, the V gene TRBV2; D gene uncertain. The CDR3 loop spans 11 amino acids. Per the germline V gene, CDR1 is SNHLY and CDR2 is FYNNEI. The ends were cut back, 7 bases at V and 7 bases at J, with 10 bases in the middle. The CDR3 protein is CASNYGVEAFF. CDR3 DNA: TGTGCCAGCAACTACGGGGTTGAAGCTTTCTTT.

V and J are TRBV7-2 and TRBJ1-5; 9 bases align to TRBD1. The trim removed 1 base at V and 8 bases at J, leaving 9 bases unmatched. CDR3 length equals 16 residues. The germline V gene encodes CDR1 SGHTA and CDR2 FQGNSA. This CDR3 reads CASSLVWGQGGEPQHF. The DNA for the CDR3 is TGTGCCAGCAGCTTAGTATGGGGACAGGGCGGGGAGCCCCAGCATTTT. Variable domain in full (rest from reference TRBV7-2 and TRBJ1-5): GAGVSQSPSNKVTEKGKDVELRCDPISGHTALYWYRQSLGQGLEFLIYFQGNSAPDKSGLPSDRFSAERTGGSVSTLTIQRTQQEDSAVYLCASSLVWGQGGEPQHFGDGTRLSIL.

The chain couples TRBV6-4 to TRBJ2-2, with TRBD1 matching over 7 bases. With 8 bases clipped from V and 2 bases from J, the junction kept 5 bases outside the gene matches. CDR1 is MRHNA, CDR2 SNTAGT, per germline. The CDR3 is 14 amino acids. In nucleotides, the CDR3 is TGTGCCAGCTCCGGGACAGCCAACACCGGGGAGCTGTTTTTT. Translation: CASSGTANTGELFF.

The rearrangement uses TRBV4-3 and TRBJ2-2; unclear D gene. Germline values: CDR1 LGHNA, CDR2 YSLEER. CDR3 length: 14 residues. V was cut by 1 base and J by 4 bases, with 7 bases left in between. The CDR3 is CASSQVGPTGELFF. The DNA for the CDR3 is TGCGCCAGCAGCCAAGTCGGACCCACCGGGGAGCTGTTTTTT.

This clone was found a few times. Here the CDR3 reads CASSPTGAHEQYF. The CDR3 bases are TGTGCCAGCAGCCCGACAGGGGCCCACGAGCAGTACTTC. V gene TRBV6-5 combines with J gene TRBJ2-7, with 8 bases that match TRBD1. CDR3 length: 13 amino acids. Germline values: CDR1 MNHEY, CDR2 SVGAGI. V was clipped by 6 bases and J by 5 bases; unmatched bases: 6.

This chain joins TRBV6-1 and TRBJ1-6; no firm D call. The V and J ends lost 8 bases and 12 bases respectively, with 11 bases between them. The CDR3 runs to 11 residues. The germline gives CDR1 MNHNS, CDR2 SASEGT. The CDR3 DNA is TGTGCCAGCGGACCGGATGTACCCCTCCACTTT. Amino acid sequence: CASGPDVPLHF.

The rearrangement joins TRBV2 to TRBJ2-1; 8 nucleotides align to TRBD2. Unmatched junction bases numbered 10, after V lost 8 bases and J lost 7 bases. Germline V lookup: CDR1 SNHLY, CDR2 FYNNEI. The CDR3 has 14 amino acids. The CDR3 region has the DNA TGTGCCAGCCACTTAGGGACGGGAGGGAATGAGCAGTTCTTC. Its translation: CASHLGTGGNEQFF.

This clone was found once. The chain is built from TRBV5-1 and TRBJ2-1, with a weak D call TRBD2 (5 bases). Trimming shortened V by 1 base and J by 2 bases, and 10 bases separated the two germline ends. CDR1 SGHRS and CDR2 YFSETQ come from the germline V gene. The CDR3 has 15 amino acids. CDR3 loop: CASSLTSMTYNEQFF. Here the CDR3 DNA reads TGCGCCAGCAGCTTGACTAGTATGACCTACAATGAGCAGTTCTTC.

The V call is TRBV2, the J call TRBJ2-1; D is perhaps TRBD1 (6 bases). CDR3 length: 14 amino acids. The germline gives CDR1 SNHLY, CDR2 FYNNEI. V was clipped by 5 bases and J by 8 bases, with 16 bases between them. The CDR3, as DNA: TGTGCCAGCAGTTCGGTGCAGGGGAGCGATGAGCAGTTCTTC. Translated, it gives CASSSVQGSDEQFF.

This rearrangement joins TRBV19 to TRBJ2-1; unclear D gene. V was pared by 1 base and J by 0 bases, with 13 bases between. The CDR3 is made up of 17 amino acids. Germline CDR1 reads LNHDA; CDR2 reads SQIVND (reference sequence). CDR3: CASSIGIRRSSYNEQFF. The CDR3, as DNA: TGTGCCAGTAGTATAGGGATACGGCGGAGCTCCTACAATGAGCAGTTCTTC. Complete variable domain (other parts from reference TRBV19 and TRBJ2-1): DGGITQSPKYLFRKEGQNVTLSCEQNLNHDAMYWYRQDPGQGLRLIYYSQIVNDFQKGDIAEGYSVSREKKESFPLTVTSAQKNPTAFYLCASSIGIRRSSYNEQFFGPGTRLTVL.

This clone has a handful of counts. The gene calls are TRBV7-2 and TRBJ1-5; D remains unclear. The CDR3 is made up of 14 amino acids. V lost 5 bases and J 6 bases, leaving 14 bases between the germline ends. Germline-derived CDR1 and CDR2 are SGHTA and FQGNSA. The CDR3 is CASSLTGSGQPQHF. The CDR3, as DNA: TGTGCCAGCAGCCTGACCGGGTCGGGTCAGCCCCAGCATTTT. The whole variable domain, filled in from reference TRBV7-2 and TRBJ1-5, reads GAGVSQSPSNKVTEKGKDVELRCDPISGHTALYWYRQSLGQGLEFLIYFQGNSAPDKSGLPSDRFSAERTGGSVSTLTIQRTQQEDSAVYLCASSLTGSGQPQHFGDGTRLSIL.

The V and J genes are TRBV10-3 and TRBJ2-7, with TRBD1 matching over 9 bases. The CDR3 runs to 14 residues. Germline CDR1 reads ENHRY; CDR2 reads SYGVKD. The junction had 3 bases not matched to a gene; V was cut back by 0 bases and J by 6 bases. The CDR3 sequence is CAISESGQGTEQYF. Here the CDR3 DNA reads TGTGCCATCAGTGAGTCAGGACAGGGGACCGAGCAGTACTTC.

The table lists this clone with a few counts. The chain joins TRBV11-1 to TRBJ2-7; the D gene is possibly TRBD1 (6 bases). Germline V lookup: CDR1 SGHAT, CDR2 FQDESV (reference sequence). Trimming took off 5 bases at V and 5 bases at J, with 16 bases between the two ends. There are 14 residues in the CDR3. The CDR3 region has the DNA TGTGCCAGCAGCATCATACAGGGTCGAGACGAGCAGTACTTC. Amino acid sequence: CASSIIQGRDEQYF.

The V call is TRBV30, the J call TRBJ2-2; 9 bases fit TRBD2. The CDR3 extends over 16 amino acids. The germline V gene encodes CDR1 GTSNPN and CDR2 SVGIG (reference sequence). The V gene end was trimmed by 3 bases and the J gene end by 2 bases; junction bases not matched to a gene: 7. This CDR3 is CAWRDGLAINTGELFF. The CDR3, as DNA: TGTGCCTGGAGAGACGGACTAGCGATTAACACCGGGGAGCTGTTTTTT.

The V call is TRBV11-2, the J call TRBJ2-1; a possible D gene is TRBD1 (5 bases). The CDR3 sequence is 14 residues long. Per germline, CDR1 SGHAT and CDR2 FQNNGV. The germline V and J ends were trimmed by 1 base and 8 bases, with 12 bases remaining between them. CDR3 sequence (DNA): TGTGCCAGCAGCTTAGTTTCCAGGGTTGATGAGCAGTTCTTC. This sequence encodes CASSLVSRVDEQFF. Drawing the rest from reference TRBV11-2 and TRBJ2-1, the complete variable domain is EAGVAQSPRYKIIEKRQSVAFWCNPISGHATLYWYQQILGQGPKLLIQFQNNGVVDDSQLPKDRFSAERLKGVDSTLKIQPAKLEDSAVYLCASSLVSRVDEQFFGPGTRLTVL.

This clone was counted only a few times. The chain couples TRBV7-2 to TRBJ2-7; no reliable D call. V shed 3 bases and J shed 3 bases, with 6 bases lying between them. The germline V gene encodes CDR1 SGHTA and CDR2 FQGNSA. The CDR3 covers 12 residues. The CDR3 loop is CASSLVVYEQYF. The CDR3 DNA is TGTGCCAGCAGCTTGGTTGTCTACGAGCAGTACTTC.

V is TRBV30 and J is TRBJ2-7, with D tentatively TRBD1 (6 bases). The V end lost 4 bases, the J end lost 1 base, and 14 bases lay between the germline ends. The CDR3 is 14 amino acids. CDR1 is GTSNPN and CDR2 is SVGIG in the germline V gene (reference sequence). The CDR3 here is CAWTTGFGSYEQYF. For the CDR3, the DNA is TGTGCCTGGACCACAGGGTTTGGGTCCTACGAGCAGTACTTC.

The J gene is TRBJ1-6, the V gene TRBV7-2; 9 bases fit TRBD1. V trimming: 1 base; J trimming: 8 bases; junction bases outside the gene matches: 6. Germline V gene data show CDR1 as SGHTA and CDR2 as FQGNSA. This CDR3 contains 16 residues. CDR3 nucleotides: TGTGCCAGCAGCTTAGGGCTGGGACAGGGTGATTCACCCCTCCACTTT. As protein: CASSLGLGQGDSPLHF. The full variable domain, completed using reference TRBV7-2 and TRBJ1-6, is GAGVSQSPSNKVTEKGKDVELRCDPISGHTALYWYRQSLGQGLEFLIYFQGNSAPDKSGLPSDRFSAERTGGSVSTLTIQRTQQEDSAVYLCASSLGLGQGDSPLHFGNGTRLTVT.

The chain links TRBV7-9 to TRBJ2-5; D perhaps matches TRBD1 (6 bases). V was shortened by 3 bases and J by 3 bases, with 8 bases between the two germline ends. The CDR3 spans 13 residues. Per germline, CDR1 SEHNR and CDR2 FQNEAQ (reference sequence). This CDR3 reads CASSLTGEETQYF. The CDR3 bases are TGTGCCAGCAGCTTGACAGGAGAAGAGACCCAGTACTTC.

CDR3: CASSGASEKLFF. The CDR3 DNA is TGTGCCAGCAGTGGTGCGAGTGAAAAACTGTTTTTT. The V gene is TRBV2, the J gene TRBJ1-4, with no clear D. The CDR3 contains 12 residues. Per germline, CDR1 SNHLY and CDR2 FYNNEI. V lost 4 bases to trimming and J lost 7 bases, with 7 bases between them.

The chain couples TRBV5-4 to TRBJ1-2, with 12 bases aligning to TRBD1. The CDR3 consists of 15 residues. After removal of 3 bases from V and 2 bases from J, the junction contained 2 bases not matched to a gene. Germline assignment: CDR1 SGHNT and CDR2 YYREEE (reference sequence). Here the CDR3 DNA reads TGTGCCAGCAGCTCGGGACAGGGGGCCAACTATGGCTACACCTTC. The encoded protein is CASSSGQGANYGYTF.

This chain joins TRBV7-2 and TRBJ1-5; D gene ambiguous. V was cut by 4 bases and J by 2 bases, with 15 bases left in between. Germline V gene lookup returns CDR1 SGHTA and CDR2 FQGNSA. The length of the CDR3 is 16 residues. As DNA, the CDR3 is TGTGCCAGCAGCTCCCTTGGCGGCAGAGGCAATCAGCCCCAGCATTTT. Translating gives CASSSLGGRGNQPQHF.

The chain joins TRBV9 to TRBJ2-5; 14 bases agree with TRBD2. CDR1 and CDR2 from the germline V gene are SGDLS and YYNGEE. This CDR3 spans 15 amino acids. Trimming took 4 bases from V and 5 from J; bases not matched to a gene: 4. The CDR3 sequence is CASSPRTSGGETQYF. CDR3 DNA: TGTGCCAGCAGCCCCCGGACTAGCGGGGGGGAGACCCAGTACTTC.

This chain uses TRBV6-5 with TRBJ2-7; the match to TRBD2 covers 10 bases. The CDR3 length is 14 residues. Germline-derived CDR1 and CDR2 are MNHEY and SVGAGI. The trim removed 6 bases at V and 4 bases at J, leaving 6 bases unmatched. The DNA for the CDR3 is TGTGCCAGCAGCCCCGCTAGCGGGAGTTACGAGCAGTACTTC. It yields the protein CASSPASGSYEQYF.